This record covers a single T cell receptor beta chain. These data originate in a study of early T cells in non-severe SARS-CoV-2 infection. At the level of the study: Chains were not paired, and sequencing was done on bulk RNA from unsorted whole blood.

Attachment of unique molecular identifiers to individual cDNA molecules was performed. Each CDR3 protein gets one entry after TCRdb re-called the 5' RACE reads with MiXCR. This table holds around 50,000 distinct CDR3 sequences, 11% found once. This CDR3 spans 13 amino acids. Germline V gives CDR1 DFQATT, CDR2 SNEGSKA (reference sequence). V was cut by 6 bases and J by 8 bases, with 16 bases left in between. Specimen: whole blood. This clonotype was obtained from an adult who was a healthcare worker with PCR-confirmed SARS-CoV-2 infection or an uninfected control (not recorded which). J is TRBJ1-4 and V is TRBV20-1; TRBD1 might be the D (6 bases). The DNA of the CDR3 is TGCAGTGCCTCCTACAGGGTGGACGAAAAACTGTTTTTT. Protein sequence: CSASYRVDEKLFF.